The TCR beta chain under discussion was sequenced for a study of cytomegalovirus exposure and HLA in healthy donors. The study's findings and limits: A later analysis linked a missense DCLRE1C variant to TCR beta V- and J-gene trimming. Fewer N-insertions than the approximately 700-donor mean were reportedly shown by an Asian-associated ancestry cluster in a later analysis. Among TCR beta chains of equal frequency, HLA-associated ones were more clonally expanded in a later analysis. An analysis done earlier found most TCR beta V segments productive about 87% or about 30% of the time.

Comments on this clone: The antigen is unknown.

Vbeta (60) and Jbeta (13) primers were used in the PCR. The repertoire was sequenced with immunoSEQ multiplex PCR; TCRdb's copy has only in-frame clones and lacks some. Altogether 75,000 to 90,000 clones are present, around 70% being singletons, with the ten largest covering 20% to 25%. Germline V gene data show CDR1 as SGHTA and CDR2 as FQGNSA. CDR3 size: 16 residues. Deletions cut 5 bases from V and 5 bases from J, with 21 bases between. The receptor's source is a man aged 25 to 45 in good health and CMV-seropositive. V gene TRBV7-2 combines with J gene TRBJ2-5; tentative D call: TRBD2 (7 bases). The material sequenced was PBMCs. CDR3 region: CASSLVGGPTMETQYF. CDR3 coding DNA: TGTGCCAGCAGCCTAGTGGGGGGGCCAACCATGGAGACCCAGTACTTC.